Presented here are 12 T cell receptor beta chains from one specimen sequenced in a study of CD8 T cells in ankylosing spondylitis. Broader study findings: In ankylosing spondylitis blood, a motif of fewer than 10 highly homologous TCR beta variants appeared characteristic.

TCRdb ran MiXCR on the 5' RACE reads and lists one entry per CDR3 protein. The sample consists of fewer than 750,000 distinct CDR3 sequences, around 19% of them appearing once. For these TCRs, the target antigens are not known. The specimen sequenced was blood, either unsorted or a sorted T cell fraction (not recorded which). Source of these receptors: a male donor with ankylosing spondylitis.

This clonotype was seen more than once but under ten times. V is TRBV20-1 and J is TRBJ2-2; D remains ambiguous. This CDR3 has 11 amino acids. Deletions cut 4 bases from V and 1 base from J, with 1 base between. In germline, CDR1 is DFQATT, CDR2 SNEGSKA (reference sequence). Here the CDR3 DNA reads TGCAGTGCTAAGAACACCGGGGAGCTGTTTTTT. Encoded protein: CSAKNTGELFF.

This clonotype occurred a few times. V is TRBV15 and J is TRBJ1-4; TRBD1 matches at 7 bases. V shed 1 base, J shed 6 bases, and the junction held 5 bases outside the gene matches. The CDR3 runs to 15 residues. Germline V CDR1 and CDR2: LNHNV, YYDKDF (reference sequence). CDR3 amino acids: CATSRVRQGYEKLFF. The CDR3 bases are TGTGCCACCAGCAGAGTAAGACAGGGCTATGAAAAACTGTTTTTT. Using reference TRBV15 and TRBJ1-4 for the parts outside the CDR3, the full variable domain is DAMVIQNPRYQVTQFGKPVTLSCSQTLNHNVMYWYQQKSSQAPKLLFHYYDKDFNNEADTPDNFQSRRPNTSFCFLDIRSPGLGDTAMYLCATSRVRQGYEKLFFGSGTQLSVL.

This chain joins TRBV2 and TRBJ2-5; 9 bases map to TRBD1. CDR3 length: 12 residues. Germline V CDR1 and CDR2: SNHLY, FYNNEI. V trimming: 4 bases; J trimming: 7 bases; junction bases outside the gene matches: 1. CDR3 region: CASSGDRVTQYF. CDR3 bases: TGTGCCAGCAGTGGGGACAGGGTGACCCAGTACTTC.

V is TRBV12-3 or TRBV12-4 and J is TRBJ1-5; D is possibly TRBD1 (5 bases). The CDR3 length is 15 residues. V was shortened by 6 bases and J by 0 bases, with 12 bases between the two germline ends. The chain's CDR3 is CASSTEGTSNQPQHF. The DNA of the CDR3 is TGTGCCAGCAGCACCGAAGGGACTAGCAATCAGCCCCAGCATTTT.

This clonotype was counted between two and nine times. The CDR3 region is CASSLDTGLAGNEQFF. The CDR3 region has the DNA TGCGCCAGCAGCTTGGATACGGGACTAGCGGGCAATGAGCAGTTCTTC. V is TRBV5-1 and J is TRBJ2-1, with 12 bases identical to TRBD2. The CDR3 loop spans 16 amino acids. Germline V gene lookup returns CDR1 SGHRS and CDR2 YFSETQ. J gave up 6 bases and V 0 bases, and 4 bases lay outside the gene matches. Using reference TRBV5-1 and TRBJ2-1 for the parts outside the CDR3, the full variable domain is KAGVTQTPRYLIKTRGQQVTLSCSPISGHRSVSWYQQTPGQGLQFLFEYFSETQRNKGNFPGRFSGRQFSNSRSEMNVSTLELGDSALYLCASSLDTGLAGNEQFFGPGTRLTVL.

The V and J genes are TRBV12-3 or TRBV12-4 and TRBJ2-3; 12 bases align to TRBD2. Germline trimming cut 3 bases from V and 1 base from J; bases unmatched to any gene: 11. There are 19 residues in the CDR3. Written as DNA, the CDR3 is TGTGCCAGCAGTTTTCACCTTGGACTAGCGGGGAGGGGCACAGATACGCAGTATTTT. It is translated as CASSFHLGLAGRGTDTQYF.

This clonotype appeared a few times. The V call is TRBV20-1, the J call TRBJ2-2, with D maybe TRBD2 (5 bases). This CDR3 spans 13 amino acids. Trimming pared 6 bases from V and 1 base from J, leaving 9 bases between. Germline CDR1 DFQATT, CDR2 SNEGSKA (reference sequence). The CDR3 loop is CSAIGENTGELFF. CDR3 nucleotides: TGCAGTGCCATCGGGGAGAACACCGGGGAGCTGTTTTTT.

There are a few counts of this clonotype. The chain combines TRBV12-3 or TRBV12-4 with TRBJ2-7; tentatively, D is TRBD2 (6 bases). The CDR3 loop spans 14 amino acids. V lost 7 bases and J 0 bases, leaving 13 bases between the germline ends. The CDR3 here is CASTGRDLSYEQYF. The CDR3 nucleotides read TGTGCCAGCACCGGGCGGGATCTCTCCTACGAGCAGTACTTC.

The chain joins TRBV12-3 or TRBV12-4 to TRBJ1-2; TRBD1 aligns across 8 bases. The ends lost 7 bases at V and 6 bases at J; junction bases unmatched: 10. The CDR3 extends over 14 amino acids. The CDR3 is CASTTDRGLDGYTF. Here the CDR3 DNA reads TGTGCCAGCACCACCGACAGGGGACTCGATGGCTACACCTTC.

This sequence joins TRBV20-1 and TRBJ2-1; TRBD2 matches 11 bases. The germline gives CDR1 DFQATT, CDR2 SNEGSKA (reference sequence). This CDR3 region has 15 residues. V dropped 3 bases and J dropped 5; count of bases not matched to a gene: 6. CDR3 sequence: CSARTYSGGDNEQFF. CDR3 bases: TGCAGTGCTAGGACGTATAGCGGGGGGGACAATGAGCAGTTCTTC.

This rearrangement joins TRBV13 to TRBJ2-2; TRBD2 might be the D (5 bases). V was clipped by 0 bases and J by 4 bases, with 6 bases between them. In germline, CDR1 is PRHDT, CDR2 FYEKMQ (reference sequence). This CDR3 is 14 amino acids long. The CDR3 sequence: CASSLGRGTGELFF. The CDR3 DNA sequence: TGTGCCAGCAGCTTAGGTCGGGGCACCGGGGAGCTGTTTTTT. The whole variable domain, filled in from reference TRBV13 and TRBJ2-2, reads AAGVIQSPRHLIKEKRETATLKCYPIPRHDTVYWYQQGPGQDPQFLISFYEKMQSDKGSIPDRFSAQQFSDYHSELNMSSLELGDSALYFCASSLGRGTGELFFGEGSRLTVL.

The rearrangement uses TRBV5-1 and TRBJ2-5; D may be TRBD2 (7 bases). Deletions cut 3 bases from V and 3 bases from J, with 12 bases between. The CDR3 consists of 14 residues. The V gene's germline CDR1 is SGHRS and CDR2 YFSETQ. Here the CDR3 reads CASSWGGREETQYF. The CDR3 region has the DNA TGCGCCAGCAGCTGGGGGGGCAGGGAAGAGACCCAGTACTTC.